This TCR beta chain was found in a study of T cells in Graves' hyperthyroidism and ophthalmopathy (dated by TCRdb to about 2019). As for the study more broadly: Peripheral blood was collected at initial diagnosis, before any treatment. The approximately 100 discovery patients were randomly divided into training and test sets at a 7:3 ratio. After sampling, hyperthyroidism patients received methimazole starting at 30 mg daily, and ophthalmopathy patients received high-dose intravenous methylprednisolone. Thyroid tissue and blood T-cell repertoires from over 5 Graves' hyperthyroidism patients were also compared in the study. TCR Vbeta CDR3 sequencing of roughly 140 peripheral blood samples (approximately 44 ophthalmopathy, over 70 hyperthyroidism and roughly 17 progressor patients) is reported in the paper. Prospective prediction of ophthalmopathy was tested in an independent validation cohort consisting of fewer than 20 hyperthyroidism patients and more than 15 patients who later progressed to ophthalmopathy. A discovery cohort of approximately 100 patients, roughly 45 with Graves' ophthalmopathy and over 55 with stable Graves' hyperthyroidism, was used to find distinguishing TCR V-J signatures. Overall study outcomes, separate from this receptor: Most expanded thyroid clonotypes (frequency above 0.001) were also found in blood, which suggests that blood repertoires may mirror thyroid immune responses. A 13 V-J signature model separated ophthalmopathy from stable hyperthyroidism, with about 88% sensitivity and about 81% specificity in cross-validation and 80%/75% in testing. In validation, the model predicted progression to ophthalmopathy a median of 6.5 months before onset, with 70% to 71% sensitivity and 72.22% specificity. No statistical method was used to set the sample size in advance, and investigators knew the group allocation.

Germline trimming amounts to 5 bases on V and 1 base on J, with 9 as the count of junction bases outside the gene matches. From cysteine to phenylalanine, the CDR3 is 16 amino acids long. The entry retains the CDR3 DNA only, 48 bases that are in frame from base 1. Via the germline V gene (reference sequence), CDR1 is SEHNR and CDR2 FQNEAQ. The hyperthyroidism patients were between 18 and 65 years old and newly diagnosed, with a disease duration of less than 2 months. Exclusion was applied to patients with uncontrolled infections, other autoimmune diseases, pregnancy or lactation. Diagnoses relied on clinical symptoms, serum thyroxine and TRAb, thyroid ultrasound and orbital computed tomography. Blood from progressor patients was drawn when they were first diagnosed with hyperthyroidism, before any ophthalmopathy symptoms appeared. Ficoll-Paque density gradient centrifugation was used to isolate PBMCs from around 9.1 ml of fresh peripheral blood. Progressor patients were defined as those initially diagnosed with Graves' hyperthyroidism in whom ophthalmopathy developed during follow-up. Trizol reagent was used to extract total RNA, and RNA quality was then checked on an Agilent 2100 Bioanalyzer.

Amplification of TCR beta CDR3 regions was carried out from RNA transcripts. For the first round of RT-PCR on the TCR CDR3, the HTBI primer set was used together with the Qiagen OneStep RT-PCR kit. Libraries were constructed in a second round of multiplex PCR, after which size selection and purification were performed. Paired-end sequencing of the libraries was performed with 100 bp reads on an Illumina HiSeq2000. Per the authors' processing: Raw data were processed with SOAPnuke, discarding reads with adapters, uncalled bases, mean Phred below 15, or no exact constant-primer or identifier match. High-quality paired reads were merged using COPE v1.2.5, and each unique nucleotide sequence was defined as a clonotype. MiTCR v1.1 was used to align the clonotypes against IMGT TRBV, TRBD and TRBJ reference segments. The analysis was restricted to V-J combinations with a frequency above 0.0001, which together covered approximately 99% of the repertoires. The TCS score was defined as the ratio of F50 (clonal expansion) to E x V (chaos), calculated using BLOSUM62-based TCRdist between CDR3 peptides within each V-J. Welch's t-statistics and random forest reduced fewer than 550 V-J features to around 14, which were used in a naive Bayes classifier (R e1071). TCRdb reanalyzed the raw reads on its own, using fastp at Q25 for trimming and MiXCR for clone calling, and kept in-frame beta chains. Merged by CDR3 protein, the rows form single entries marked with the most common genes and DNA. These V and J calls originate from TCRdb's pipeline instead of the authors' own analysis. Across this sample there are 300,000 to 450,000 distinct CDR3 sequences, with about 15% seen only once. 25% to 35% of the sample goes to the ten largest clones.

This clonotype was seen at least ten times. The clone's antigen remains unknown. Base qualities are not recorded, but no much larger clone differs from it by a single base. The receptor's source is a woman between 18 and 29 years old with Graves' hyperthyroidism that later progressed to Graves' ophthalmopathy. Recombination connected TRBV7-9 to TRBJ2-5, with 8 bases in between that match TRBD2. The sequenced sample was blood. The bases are TGTGCCAGCAGCCACGGCGGGGGGCACCTCCAAGAGACCCAGTACTTC. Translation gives CASSHGGGHLQETQYF.